This T cell receptor beta chain was observed in a study of blood T cell repertoires in COVID-19 (dated by TCRdb to 2020 to 2021). Notes on the research overall: Samples from collaborators originated in the United States, Italy and Spain and spanned both the acute and convalescent phases of COVID-19. Deeply sampled blood TCRbeta repertoires from subjects exposed to, actively infected with, or recovered from COVID-19 were included in the dataset. Where available, HLA class I and class II types were obtained from metadata supplied by the sample provider rather than from assay-based typing. The repertoires were released in a freely available public database meant as a resource for research on the immune response to SARS-CoV-2. The samples were drawn from the first 160 participants of the ongoing ImmuneRACE study and from some 1,300 subjects provided by 6 global collaborators. The prospective study material was composed of cDNA or gDNA derived from T cells, B-cell-depleted T cells, or PBMCs. The sample metadata nearly always contained a de-identified subject ID, COVID-19 status, age in years and sex. What the research found in general, with its limitations: How much clinical and demographic metadata was included differed by source and by participant, and the metadata was provided uncurated.

In the case of this clone: This receptor's antigen is unknown. There are no base qualities to consult, and no much larger clone falls within one base.

Samples from volunteer blood donors who had recovered from COVID-19 were contributed by a second Seattle source. Collaborating institutions collected whole blood in K2EDTA tubes following their own protocols. For TCRbeta analysis, collaborators shipped samples as frozen whole blood, isolated PBMCs, or DNA extracted from either of those sample types. CDR1 and CDR2 are read off the germline V gene as SQVTM and ANQGSEA. From the cysteine through the phenylalanine, the CDR3 covers 12 amino acids. Just CDR3 DNA is preserved here, 36 bases in frame from base 1. Trimming costs V 4 bases and J 3 bases, and their ends lie 7 bases apart. TCRbeta CDR3 regions were amplified from genomic DNA using the immunoSEQ Assay, a bias-controlled multiplex PCR. The study's own analysis went as follows. Nucleated cell counts per sample were estimated from amplification of reference gene primers within the assay. To quantify the absolute abundance of each unique TCRbeta CDR3 rearrangement, sequence reads were collapsed and filtered. For each sample, productive Simpson clonality was calculated by taking the square root of Simpson's diversity index across productive rearrangements. TCRdb limited this immuneACCESS table to in-frame rearrangements with V and J called. A share of clones is missing; checked studies link under half to unresolved V genes, and the rest is unexplained. D and trimming were read from the DNA, whereas the V and J calls and clone size are those reported in that table. Here the sample has around 300,000 clones; approximately 88% occur a single time. The top ten clonotypes cover 0.85% to 0.95% of the sample.

The TCR originated in a woman between 40 and 50 years old who had recovered from COVID-19. Input material: peripheral blood. The sequence is built from TRBV29-1 and TRBJ1-3; no D gene call is confident. The DNA reads as follows: TGCAGCGTTGCTAGTGATGGAAACACCATATATTTT. Its protein reads: CSVASDGNTIYF.